The rows below give T cell receptor beta chains drawn from one sample of a study of T-cell memory formation after mild COVID-19. Using its own MiXCR run on the 5' RACE reads, TCRdb lists one record per CDR3 protein. The data show almost 250,000 distinct CDR3 sequences, roughly 15% seen once. Specimen: PBMCs or a T cell subset sorted from them (not recorded which). These receptors were obtained from an adult woman who had mild COVID-19 (a few samples of this study predate the infection). Cell type and time point are not known. CDR3s include the opening cysteine and the closing phenylalanine or tryptophan. A D gene is named only where the DNA matches it firmly. Where a row states a size, it is once, few, many or the class of an expanded clone; other rows omit it.

j_call | d_call | clone_size | v_call | cdr3_aa | cdr3_nt
TRBJ1-1 | - | few | TRBV6-1 | CASSRPGGARGTEAFF | TGTGCCAGCAGTCGACCCGGGGGGGCGCGGGGGACTGAAGCTTTCTTT
TRBJ1-5 | - | - | TRBV7-2 | CASSLGGFSQPQHF | TGTGCCAGCAGCTTAGGAGGGTTCAGTCAGCCCCAGCATTTT
TRBJ1-2 | - | - | TRBV6-6 | CASSPPQGTYGYTF | TGTGCCAGCAGTCCCCCACAGGGTACCTATGGCTACACCTTC
TRBJ1-2 | TRBD1 | - | TRBV29-1 | CSVEGQGVYGYTF | TGCAGCGTTGAAGGACAGGGTGTCTATGGCTACACCTTC
TRBJ2-2 | TRBD1 | - | TRBV5-1 | CASSTQTGTGELFF | TGCGCCAGCAGCACCCAGACAGGGACCGGGGAGCTGTTTTTT
TRBJ2-4 | TRBD2 | many | TRBV20-1 | CSAHTLAGRGDIQYF | TGCAGTGCTCATACTTTAGCGGGACGAGGCGACATTCAGTACTTC
TRBJ2-3 | - | - | TRBV19 | CASSITVSSTDTQYF | TGTGCCAGTAGTATTACGGTTTCTAGCACAGATACGCAGTATTTT
TRBJ2-2 | - | - | TRBV7-2 | CASSLEQGVVGELFF | TGTGCCAGCAGCTTAGAGCAGGGTGTGGTCGGGGAGCTGTTTTTT
TRBJ2-3 | - | few | TRBV20-1 | CSVLKGTTDTQYF | TGCAGTGTTCTGAAGGGGACGACAGATACGCAGTATTTT
TRBJ1-1 | - | - | TRBV7-9 | CASSLATAGEAFF | TGTGCCAGCAGCTTAGCCACAGCAGGTGAAGCTTTCTTT
TRBJ2-4 | - | - | TRBV20-1 | CSARTGLSWYF | TGCAGTGCTAGGACAGGACTCTCTTGGTACTTC
TRBJ2-7 | TRBD1 | many | TRBV7-9 | CASRLFGTGHYEQYF | TGTGCCAGCAGATTATTCGGGACAGGGCATTACGAGCAGTACTTC
TRBJ2-3 | - | - | TRBV7-8 | CASSFAGSSTDTQYF | TGTGCCAGCAGCTTCGCCGGATCTAGCACAGATACGCAGTATTTT
TRBJ2-3 | TRBD1 | few | TRBV5-8 | CASSPHRQGVTDTQYF | TGTGCCAGCAGCCCCCACAGACAGGGTGTCACAGATACGCAGTATTTT